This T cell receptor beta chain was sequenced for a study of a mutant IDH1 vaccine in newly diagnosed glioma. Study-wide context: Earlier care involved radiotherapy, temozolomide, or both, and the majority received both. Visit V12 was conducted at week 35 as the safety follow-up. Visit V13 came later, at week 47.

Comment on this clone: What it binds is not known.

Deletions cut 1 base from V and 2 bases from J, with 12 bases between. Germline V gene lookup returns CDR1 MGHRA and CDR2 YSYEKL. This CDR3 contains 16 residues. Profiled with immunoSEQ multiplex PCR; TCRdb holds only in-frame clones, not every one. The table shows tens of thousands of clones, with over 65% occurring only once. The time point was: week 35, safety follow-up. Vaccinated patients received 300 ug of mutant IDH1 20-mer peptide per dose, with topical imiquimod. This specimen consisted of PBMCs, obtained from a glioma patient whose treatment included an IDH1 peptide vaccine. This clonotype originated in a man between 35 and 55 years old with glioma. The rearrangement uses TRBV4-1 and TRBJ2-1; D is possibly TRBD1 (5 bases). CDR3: CASSQVDIVTYNEQFF. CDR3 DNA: TGCGCCAGCAGCCAAGTGGACATCGTCACCTACAATGAGCAGTTCTTC.